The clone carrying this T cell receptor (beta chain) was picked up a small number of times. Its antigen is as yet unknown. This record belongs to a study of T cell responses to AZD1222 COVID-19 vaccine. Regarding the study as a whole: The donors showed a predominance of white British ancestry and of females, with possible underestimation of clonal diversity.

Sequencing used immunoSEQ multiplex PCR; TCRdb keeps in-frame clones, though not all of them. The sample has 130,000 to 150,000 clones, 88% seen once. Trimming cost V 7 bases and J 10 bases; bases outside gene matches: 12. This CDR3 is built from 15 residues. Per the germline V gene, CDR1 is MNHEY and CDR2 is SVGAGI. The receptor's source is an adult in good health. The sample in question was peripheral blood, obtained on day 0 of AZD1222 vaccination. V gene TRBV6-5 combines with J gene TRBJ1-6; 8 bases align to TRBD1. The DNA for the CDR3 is TGTGCCAGCACCCAATCCCAGGGGGCAAGGTCACCCCTCCACTTT. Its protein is CASTQSQGARSPLHF.